The text below deals with one T cell receptor beta chain. The CDR3 runs to 11 residues. V gave up 6 bases and J gave up 5 bases, with 8 bases separating them. Germline lookup yields CDR1 MDHEN and CDR2 SYDVKM. This sample is drawn from a study of blood T cell repertoires in COVID-19. Study information: Samples came from the United States, Italy and Spain, spanning acute and convalescent COVID-19.

Libraries were prepared by immunoSEQ multiplex PCR; TCRdb keeps only in-frame clonotypes and omits some of them. The table has about 300,000 clones, around 84% seen once. The source material was PBMCs or T cells enriched from blood (not recorded which). This TCR came from a man between 25 and 39 years old who had recovered from COVID-19. The V gene is TRBV28, the J gene TRBJ2-7; D ambiguous. The CDR3 coding sequence is TGTGCCAGCAGCCCCAGGAACGAGCAGTACTTC. Residues: CASSPRNEQYF.